This TCR beta chain comes out of a study of type 1 and type 2 diabetes patients. Study background: Participants included type 1 and type 2 diabetes patients plus nondiabetic controls.

In this sample, this clonotype turned up a few times. Its matching antigen is unknown. Study-level points and caveats: Some HECs seen only in T1D might also appear in more T2D or control samples.

The CDR3 spans 12 residues. V shed 5 bases and J shed 14 bases, with 18 bases lying between them. Germline V gene lookup returns CDR1 SGHTA and CDR2 FQGNSA. Standard classification criteria confirmed type 1 or type 2 diabetes in all patients. Donors had no other autoimmune disease or infection in four weeks. The PCR template was genomic DNA. Multiplex PCR with 30 forward and 13 reverse primers amplified the TCR beta CDR3. One entry per CDR3 protein results from TCRdb running MiXCR on the multiplex PCR reads. Of fewer than 300,000 distinct CDR3 sequences detected, roughly 50% appear once; the ten largest clones hold around 15%.

Sequencing was carried out using peripheral blood mononuclear cells (PBMCs). The gene calls are TRBV7-2 and TRBJ1-1, with unresolved D. This receptor was identified in a man aged 18 to 30 with type 2 diabetes. The CDR3 loop reads CASSPAASLGFF. In DNA, the CDR3 is TGTGCCAGCAGCCCCGCGGCTAGTCTGGGCTTCTTT. The entire variable domain, with the rest obtained from reference TRBV7-2 and TRBJ1-1, is as follows: GAGVSQSPSNKVTEKGKDVELRCDPISGHTALYWYRQSLGQGLEFLIYFQGNSAPDKSGLPSDRFSAERTGGSVSTLTIQRTQQEDSAVYLCASSPAASLGFFGQGTRLTVV.